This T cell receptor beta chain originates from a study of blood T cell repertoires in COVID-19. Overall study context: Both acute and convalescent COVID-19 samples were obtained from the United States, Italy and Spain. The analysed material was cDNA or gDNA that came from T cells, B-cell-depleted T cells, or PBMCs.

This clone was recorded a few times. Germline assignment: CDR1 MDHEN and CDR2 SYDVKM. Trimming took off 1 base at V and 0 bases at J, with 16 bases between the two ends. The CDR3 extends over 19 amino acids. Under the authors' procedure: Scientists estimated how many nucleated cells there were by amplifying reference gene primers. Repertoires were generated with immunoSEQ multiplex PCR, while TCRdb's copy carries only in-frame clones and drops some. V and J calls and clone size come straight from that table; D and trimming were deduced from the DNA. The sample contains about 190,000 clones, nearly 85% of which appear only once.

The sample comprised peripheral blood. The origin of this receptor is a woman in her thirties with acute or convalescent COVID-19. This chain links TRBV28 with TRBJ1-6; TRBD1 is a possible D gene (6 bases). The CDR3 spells CASSLSAGVRRSYNSPLHF. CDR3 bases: TGTGCCAGCAGTTTATCGGCAGGGGTACGTCGCTCCTATAATTCACCCCTCCACTTT.